Below are 4 T cell receptor beta chains sequenced from a single sample in a study of blood T cell repertoires in COVID-19. Assay: immunoSEQ multiplex PCR; the TCRdb copy retains only in-frame clones and omits some. The sample includes 100,000 or so clones, approximately 86% seen only once; the top ten take more than 7%. The sequenced sample consisted of peripheral blood. Receptors were obtained from a man in his 60s with acute or convalescent COVID-19.

The chain links TRBV7-8 to TRBJ2-5; 12 nucleotides align to TRBD2. The CDR3 has 18 residues. J gave up 5 bases and V 3 bases, and 13 bases lay outside the gene matches. Per germline, CDR1 SGHVS and CDR2 FQNEAQ. CDR3 sequence (DNA): TGTGCCAGCAGCTTTGGCCCCCCTAGCGGGGGGGCCGGCGAGACCCAGTACTTC. Its protein is CASSFGPPSGGAGETQYF.

In DNA form, the CDR3 reads TGCGCCAGCAAGGACAGGGGGGTCCACAATGAGCAGTTCTTC. Translation: CASKDRGVHNEQFF. This rearrangement joins TRBV5-1 to TRBJ2-1, with 10 nucleotides matching TRBD1. Germline assignment: CDR1 SGHRS and CDR2 YFSETQ. The CDR3 loop spans 14 amino acids. Losses at the gene ends were 6 bases for V and 5 bases for J; bases not matched to a gene: 5.

V gene TRBV21-1 combines with J gene TRBJ1-1; TRBD1 reflects the table's D call only, with no check against the DNA. TRBV21-1 is classified as a pseudogene. The CDR3 is made up of 14 amino acids. CDR3 in DNA: TGTGCCAGCAGCAAAGACGAGACAGGGAGCGAAGCTTTCTTT. This gives the protein CASSKDETGSEAFF.

The rearrangement joins TRBV9 to TRBJ1-1; 11 bases are shared with TRBD1. The V gene end was trimmed by 3 bases and the J gene end by 4 bases; junction bases not matched to a gene: 8. Germline assignment: CDR1 SGDLS and CDR2 YYNGEE. The CDR3 sequence is 16 residues long. This chain's CDR3 is CASSGSLGTGGTEAFF. The CDR3, as DNA: TGTGCCAGCAGCGGATCTCTCGGGACAGGGGGCACTGAAGCTTTCTTT.